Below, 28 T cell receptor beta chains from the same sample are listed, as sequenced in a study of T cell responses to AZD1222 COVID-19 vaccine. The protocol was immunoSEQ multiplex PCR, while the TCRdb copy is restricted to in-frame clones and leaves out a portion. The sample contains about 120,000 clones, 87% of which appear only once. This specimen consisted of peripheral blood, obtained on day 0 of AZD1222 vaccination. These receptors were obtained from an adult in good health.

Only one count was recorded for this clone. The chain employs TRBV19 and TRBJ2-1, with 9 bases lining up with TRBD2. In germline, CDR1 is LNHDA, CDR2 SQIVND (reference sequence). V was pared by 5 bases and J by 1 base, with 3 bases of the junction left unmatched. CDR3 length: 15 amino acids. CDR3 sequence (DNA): TGTGCCAGTAGTCCTGGACTAGCGTCCTACAATGAGCAGTTCTTC. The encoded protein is CASSPGLASYNEQFF.

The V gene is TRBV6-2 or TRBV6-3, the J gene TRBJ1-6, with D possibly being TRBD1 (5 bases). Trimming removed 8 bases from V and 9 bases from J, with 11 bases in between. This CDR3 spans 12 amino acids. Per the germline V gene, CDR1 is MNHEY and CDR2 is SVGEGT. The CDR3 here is CASGRGTSPLHF. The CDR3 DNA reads TGTGCCAGCGGCCGGGGGACTTCACCCCTCCACTTT.

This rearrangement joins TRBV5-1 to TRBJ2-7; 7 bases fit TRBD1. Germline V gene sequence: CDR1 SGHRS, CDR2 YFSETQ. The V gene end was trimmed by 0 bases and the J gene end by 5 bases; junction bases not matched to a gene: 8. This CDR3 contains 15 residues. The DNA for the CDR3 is TGCGCCAGCAGCTTGGGCCAGGGGGTTGGGCACGAGCAGTACTTC. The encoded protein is CASSLGQGVGHEQYF.

The DNA for the CDR3 is TGTGCCTGGGTGGTGGGACAGGGGTCCTATGGCTACACCTTC. Its protein product is CAWVVGQGSYGYTF. J is TRBJ1-2 and V is TRBV30, with 10 bases fitting TRBD1. V lost 5 bases and J lost 4; bases outside the gene matches: 7. The CDR3 runs to 14 residues. Germline V CDR1 and CDR2: GTSNPN, SVGIG (reference sequence).

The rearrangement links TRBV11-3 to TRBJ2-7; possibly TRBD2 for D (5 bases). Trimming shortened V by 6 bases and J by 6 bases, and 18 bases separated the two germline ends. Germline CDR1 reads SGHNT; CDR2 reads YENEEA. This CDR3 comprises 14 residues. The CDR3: CASSSSGIGGEQYF. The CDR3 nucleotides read TGTGCCAGCAGTTCATCGGGGATCGGTGGCGAGCAGTACTTC.

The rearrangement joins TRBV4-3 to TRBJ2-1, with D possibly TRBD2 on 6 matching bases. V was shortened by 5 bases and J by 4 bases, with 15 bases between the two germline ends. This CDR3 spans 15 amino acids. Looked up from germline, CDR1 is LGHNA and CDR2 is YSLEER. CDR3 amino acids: CASSRGSGKYNEQFF. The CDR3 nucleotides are TGCGCCAGCAGCAGGGGTAGCGGAAAATACAATGAGCAGTTCTTC.

This CDR3 is CASSPGQGTNEKLFF. In DNA, the CDR3 is TGCGCCAGCAGCCCTGGACAGGGAACTAATGAAAAACTGTTTTTT. This chain uses TRBV5-1 with TRBJ1-4; 8 nucleotides match TRBD1. The length of the CDR3 is 15 residues. V shed 4 bases and J 1 base; nucleotides not matched to a gene: 3. CDR1 and CDR2 (germline): SGHRS, YFSETQ.

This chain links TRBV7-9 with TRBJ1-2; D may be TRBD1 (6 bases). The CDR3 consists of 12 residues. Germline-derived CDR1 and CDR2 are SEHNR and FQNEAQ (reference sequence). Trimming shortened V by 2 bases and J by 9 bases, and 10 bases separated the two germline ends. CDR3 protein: CASSLTGLSYTF. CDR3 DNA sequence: TGTGCCAGCAGCTTAACAGGGCTCAGCTACACCTTC.

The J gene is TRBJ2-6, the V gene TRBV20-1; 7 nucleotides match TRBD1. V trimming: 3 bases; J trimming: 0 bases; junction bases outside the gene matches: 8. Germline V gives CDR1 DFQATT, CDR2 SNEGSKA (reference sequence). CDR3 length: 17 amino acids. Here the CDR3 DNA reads TGCAGTGCTAGTACAGGGGCTAGGGCCTCTGGGGCCAACGTCCTGACTTTC. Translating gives CSASTGARASGANVLTF.

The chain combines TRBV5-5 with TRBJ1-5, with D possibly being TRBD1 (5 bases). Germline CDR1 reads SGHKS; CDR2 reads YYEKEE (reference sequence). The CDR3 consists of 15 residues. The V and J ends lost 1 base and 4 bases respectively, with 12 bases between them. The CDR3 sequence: CASSLQGSTNQPQHF. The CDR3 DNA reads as TGTGCCAGCAGCTTGCAGGGTAGTACAAATCAGCCCCAGCATTTT.

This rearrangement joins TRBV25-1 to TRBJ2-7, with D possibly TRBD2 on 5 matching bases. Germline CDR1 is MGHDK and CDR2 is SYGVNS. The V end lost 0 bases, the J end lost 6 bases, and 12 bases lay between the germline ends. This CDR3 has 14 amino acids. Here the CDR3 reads CASSEYLARSEQYF. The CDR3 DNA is TGTGCCAGCAGTGAATATCTAGCCCGTTCCGAGCAGTACTTC.

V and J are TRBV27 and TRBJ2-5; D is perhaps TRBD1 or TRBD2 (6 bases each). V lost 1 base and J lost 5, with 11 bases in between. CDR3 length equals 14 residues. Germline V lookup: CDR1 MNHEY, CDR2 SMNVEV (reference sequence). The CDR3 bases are TGTGCCAGCAGTTTATTGGGGGGCAGTGAGACCCAGTACTTC. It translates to CASSLLGGSETQYF.

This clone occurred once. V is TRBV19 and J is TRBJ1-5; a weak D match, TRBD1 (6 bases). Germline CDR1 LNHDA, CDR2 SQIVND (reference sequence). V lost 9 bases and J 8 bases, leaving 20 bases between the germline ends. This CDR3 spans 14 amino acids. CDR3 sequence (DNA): TGTGCCAGCTGCTCTCAGGGGCCGCGGGAGCCCCAGCATTTT. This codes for CASCSQGPREPQHF.

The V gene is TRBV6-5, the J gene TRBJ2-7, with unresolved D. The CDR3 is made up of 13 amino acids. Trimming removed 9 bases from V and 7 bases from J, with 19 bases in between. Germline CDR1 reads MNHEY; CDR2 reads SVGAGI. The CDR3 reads CASGNTPRAEQYF. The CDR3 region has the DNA TGTGCCAGTGGTAACACTCCCCGCGCGGAGCAGTACTTC.

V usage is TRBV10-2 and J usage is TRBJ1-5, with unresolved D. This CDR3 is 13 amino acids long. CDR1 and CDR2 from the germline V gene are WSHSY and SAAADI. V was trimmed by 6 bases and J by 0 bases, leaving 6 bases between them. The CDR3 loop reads CASRWNSNQPQHF. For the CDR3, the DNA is TGCGCCAGCAGATGGAATAGCAATCAGCCCCAGCATTTT.

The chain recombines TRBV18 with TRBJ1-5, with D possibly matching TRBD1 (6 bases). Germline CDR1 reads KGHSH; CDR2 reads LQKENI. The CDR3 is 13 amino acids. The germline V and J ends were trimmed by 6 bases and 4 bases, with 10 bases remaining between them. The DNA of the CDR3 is TGTGCCAGCTCTCAAGACAGGAATCAGCCCCAGCATTTT. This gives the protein CASSQDRNQPQHF.

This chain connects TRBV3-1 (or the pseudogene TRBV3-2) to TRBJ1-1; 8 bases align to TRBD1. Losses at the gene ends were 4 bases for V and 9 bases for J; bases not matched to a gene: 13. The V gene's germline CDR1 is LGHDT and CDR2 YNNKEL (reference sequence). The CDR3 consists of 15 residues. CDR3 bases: TGTGCCAGCAGCCTCATGAGTATCACAGGGGGTAAAGCTTTCTTT. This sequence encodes CASSLMSITGGKAFF.

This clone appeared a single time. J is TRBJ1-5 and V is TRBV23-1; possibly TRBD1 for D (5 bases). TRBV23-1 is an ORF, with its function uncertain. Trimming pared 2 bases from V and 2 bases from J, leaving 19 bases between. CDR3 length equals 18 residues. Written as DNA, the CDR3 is TGCGCCAGCAGTCAAAGGGGCAGGGCCATTAATGGCAATCAGCCCCAGCATTTT. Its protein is CASSQRGRAINGNQPQHF.

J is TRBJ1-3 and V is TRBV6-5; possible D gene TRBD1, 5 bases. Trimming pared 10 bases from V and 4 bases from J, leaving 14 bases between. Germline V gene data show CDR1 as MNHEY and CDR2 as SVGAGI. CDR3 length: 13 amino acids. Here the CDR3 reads CATKTEAGNTIYF. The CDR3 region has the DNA TGTGCCACCAAGACAGAGGCGGGAAACACCATATATTTT.

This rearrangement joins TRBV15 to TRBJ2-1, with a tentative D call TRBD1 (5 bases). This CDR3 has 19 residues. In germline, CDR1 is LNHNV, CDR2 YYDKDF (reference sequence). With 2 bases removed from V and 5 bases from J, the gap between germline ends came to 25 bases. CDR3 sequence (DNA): TGTGCCACCAGCAGAACCCCGGACCTGGGGCTAACCCCAAACAATGAGCAGTTCTTC. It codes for CATSRTPDLGLTPNNEQFF.

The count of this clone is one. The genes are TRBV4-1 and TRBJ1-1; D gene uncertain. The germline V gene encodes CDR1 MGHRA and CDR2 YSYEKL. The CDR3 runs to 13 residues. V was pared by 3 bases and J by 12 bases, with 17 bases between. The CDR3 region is CASSQLLGFKSFF. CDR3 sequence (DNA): TGCGCCAGCAGCCAGCTTCTAGGGTTTAAGTCTTTCTTT.

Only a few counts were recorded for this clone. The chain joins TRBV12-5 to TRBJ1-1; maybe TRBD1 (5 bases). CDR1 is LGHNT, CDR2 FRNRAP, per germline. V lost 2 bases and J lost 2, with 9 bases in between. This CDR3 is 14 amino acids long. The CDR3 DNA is TGTGCTAGTGGTTTGTGGCAGGGTAACACTGAAGCTTTCTTT. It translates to CASGLWQGNTEAFF. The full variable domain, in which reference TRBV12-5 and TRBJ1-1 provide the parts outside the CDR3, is DARVTQTPRHKVTEMGQEVTMRCQPILGHNTVFWYRQTMMQGLELLAYFRNRAPLDDSGMPKDRFSAEMPDATLATLKIQPSEPRDSAVYFCASGLWQGNTEAFFGQGTRLTVV.

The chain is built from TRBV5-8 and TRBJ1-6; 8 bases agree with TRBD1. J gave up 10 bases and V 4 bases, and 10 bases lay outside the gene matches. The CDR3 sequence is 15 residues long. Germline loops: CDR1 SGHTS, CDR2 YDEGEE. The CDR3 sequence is CASSHDRGVESPLHF. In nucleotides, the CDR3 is TGTGCCAGCAGCCACGACAGGGGAGTTGAATCACCCCTCCACTTT.

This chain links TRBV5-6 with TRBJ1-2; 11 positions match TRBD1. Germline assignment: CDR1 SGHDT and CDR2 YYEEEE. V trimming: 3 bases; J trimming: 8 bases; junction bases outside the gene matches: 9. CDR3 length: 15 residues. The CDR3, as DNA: TGTGCCAGCAGCTCCGGGACAGGGGGTCTTCGGGGCTACACCTTC. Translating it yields CASSSGTGGLRGYTF.

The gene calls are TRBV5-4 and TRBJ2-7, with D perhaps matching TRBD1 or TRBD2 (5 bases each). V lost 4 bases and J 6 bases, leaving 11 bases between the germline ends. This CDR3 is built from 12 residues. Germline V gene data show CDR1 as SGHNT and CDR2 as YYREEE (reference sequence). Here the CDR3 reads CASSLLGTEQYF. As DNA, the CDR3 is TGTGCCAGCAGCCTTCTCGGGACCGAGCAGTACTTC.

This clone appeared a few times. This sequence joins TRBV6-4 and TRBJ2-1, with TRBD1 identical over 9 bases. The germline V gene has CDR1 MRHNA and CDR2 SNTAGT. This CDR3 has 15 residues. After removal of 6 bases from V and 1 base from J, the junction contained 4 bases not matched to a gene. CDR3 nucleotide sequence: TGTGCCAGCAGCCCCGGGACAGGGTCCTACAATGAGCAGTTCTTC. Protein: CASSPGTGSYNEQFF.

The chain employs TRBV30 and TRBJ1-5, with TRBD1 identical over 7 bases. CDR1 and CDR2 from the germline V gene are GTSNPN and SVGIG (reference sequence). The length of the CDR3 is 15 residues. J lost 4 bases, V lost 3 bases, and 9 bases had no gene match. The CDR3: CAWSRAQGGNQPQHF. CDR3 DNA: TGTGCCTGGAGCAGGGCGCAGGGGGGTAATCAGCCCCAGCATTTT.

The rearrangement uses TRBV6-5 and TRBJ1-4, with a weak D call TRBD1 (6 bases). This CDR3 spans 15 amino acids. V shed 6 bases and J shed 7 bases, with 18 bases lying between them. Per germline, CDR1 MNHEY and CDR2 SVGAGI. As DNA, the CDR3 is TGTGCCAGCAGCCTTCAAGGGGGAGTAGGTGAAAAACTGTTTTTT. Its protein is CASSLQGGVGEKLFF.